This record concerns one TCR beta chain sequence. These data are taken from a study of blood T cell repertoires in COVID-19. In the study overall: Sites in the United States, Italy and Spain provided acute and convalescent COVID-19 samples. PBMCs, B-cell-depleted T cells, or T cells were the source of the cDNA or gDNA that made up the material.

Germline trimming cut 4 bases from V and 0 bases from J; bases unmatched to any gene: 6. Germline lookup yields CDR1 SGHVS and CDR2 FQNEAQ. The CDR3 covers 16 residues. Authors' methods: Reference gene primers were amplified, and this amplification served to estimate nucleated cell counts. TCRdb's copy holds only in-frame clones and misses some; the assay was immunoSEQ multiplex PCR. The DNA gave D and trimming, while V, J and clone size come from that table. The sample yields over 95,000 clones, about 89% seen once. The sequenced material came from peripheral blood. The chain couples TRBV7-8 to TRBJ1-1; 9 nucleotides align to TRBD1. This clonotype was sampled from a human donor with acute or convalescent COVID-19. The donor label of this sample is uncertain. CDR3 region: CASSSRDRVVNTEAFF. The CDR3 DNA sequence: TGTGCCAGCAGCTCCCGGGACAGGGTCGTGAACACTGAAGCTTTCTTT.